This TCR beta chain comes out of a study of a mutant IDH1 vaccine in newly diagnosed glioma. V dropped 4 bases and J dropped 7; count of bases not matched to a gene: 14. This CDR3 spans 15 amino acids. Germline V CDR1 and CDR2: SGHRS, YFSETQ. This clone came up once. No antigen is known for it. Noted time point: week 11, during vaccination. A 20-mer mutant IDH1 peptide at 300 ug was injected subcutaneously with topical imiquimod. Overall study results and limits: There seemed to be no relation between pseudoprogression and changes in top peripheral T cell clonotypes.

TCRdb's copy holds only in-frame clones and misses some; the assay was immunoSEQ multiplex PCR. The table shows about 120,000 clones, with about 80% occurring only once. This TCR was recovered from a man aged 40-55 years with glioma. This sequence joins TRBV5-1 and TRBJ2-7, with 7 bases lining up with TRBD2. Specimen: PBMCs, collected from a glioma patient whose treatment included an IDH1 peptide vaccine. CDR3 sequence reads: CASSDLGRGSGEQYF. The CDR3 nucleotides read TGCGCCAGCAGCGACCTGGGGAGGGGATCGGGAGAGCAGTACTTC. Supplemented by reference TRBV5-1 and TRBJ2-7, the full variable domain reads KAGVTQTPRYLIKTRGQQVTLSCSPISGHRSVSWYQQTPGQGLQFLFEYFSETQRNKGNFPGRFSGRQFSNSRSEMNVSTLELGDSALYLCASSDLGRGSGEQYFGPGTRLTVT.